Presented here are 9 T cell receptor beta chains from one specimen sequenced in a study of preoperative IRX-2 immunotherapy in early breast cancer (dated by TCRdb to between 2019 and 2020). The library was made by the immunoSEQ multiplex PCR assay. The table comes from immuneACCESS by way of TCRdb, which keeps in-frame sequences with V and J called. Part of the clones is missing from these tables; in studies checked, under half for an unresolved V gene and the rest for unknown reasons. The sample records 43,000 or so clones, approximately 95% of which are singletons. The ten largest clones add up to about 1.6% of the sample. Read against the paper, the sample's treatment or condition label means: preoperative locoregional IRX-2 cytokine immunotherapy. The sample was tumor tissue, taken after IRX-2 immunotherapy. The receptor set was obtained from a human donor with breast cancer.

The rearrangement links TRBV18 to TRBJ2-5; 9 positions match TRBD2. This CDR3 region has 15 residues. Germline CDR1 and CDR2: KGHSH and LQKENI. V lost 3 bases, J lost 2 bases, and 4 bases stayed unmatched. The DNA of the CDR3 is TGTGCCAGCTCACCGCCTAGCGGGGCGCAAGAGACCCAGTACTTC. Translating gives CASSPPSGAQETQYF.

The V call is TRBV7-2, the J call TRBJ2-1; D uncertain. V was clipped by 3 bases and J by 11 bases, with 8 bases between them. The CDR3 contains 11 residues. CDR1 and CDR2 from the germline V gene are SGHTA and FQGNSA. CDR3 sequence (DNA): TGTGCCAGCAGCTTTGGTGGCCAGCAGTTCTTC. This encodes CASSFGGQQFF.

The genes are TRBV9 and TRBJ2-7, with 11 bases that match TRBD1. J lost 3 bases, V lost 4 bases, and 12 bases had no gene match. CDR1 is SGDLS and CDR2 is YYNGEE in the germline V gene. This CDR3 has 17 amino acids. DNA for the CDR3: TGTGCCAGCAGCTCCACTACCCCCGGGACAGGGGGCTACGAGCAGTACTTC. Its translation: CASSSTTPGTGGYEQYF.

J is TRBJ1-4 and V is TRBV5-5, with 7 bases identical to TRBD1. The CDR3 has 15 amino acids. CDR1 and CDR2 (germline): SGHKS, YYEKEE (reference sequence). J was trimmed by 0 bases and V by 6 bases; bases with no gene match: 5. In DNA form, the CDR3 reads TGTGCCAGCAACCGACAGGGAGCAACTAATGAAAAACTGTTTTTT. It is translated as CASNRQGATNEKLFF.

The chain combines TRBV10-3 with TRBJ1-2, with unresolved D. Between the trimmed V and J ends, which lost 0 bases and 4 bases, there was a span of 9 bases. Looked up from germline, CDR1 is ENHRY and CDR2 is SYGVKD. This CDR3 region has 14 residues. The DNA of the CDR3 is TGTGCCATCAGTGAGTCCGAGGGATTCTATGGCTACACCTTC. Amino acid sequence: CAISESEGFYGYTF.

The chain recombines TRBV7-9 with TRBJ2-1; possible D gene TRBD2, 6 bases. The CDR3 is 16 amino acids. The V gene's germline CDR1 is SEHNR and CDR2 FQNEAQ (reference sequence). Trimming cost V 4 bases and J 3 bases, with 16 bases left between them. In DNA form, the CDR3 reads TGTGCCAGCAGCTCCATTCGGACTACAAACTACAATGAGCAGTTCTTC. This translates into CASSSIRTTNYNEQFF.

CDR3 sequence: CASKKGQVNEAFF. The DNA of the CDR3 is TGCGCCAGCAAGAAGGGGCAGGTTAATGAAGCTTTCTTT. The gene calls are TRBV5-1 and TRBJ1-1, with a possible D match to TRBD1 (5 bases). This CDR3 is built from 13 residues. Germline values: CDR1 SGHRS, CDR2 YFSETQ. Trimming shortened V by 6 bases and J by 7 bases, and 16 bases separated the two germline ends.

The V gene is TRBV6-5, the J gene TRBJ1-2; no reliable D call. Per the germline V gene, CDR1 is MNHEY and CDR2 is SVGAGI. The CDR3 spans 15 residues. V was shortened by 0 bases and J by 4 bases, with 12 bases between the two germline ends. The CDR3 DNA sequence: TGTGCCAGCAGTTACTCTGAGGGCCTGGCCTATGGCTACACCTTC. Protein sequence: CASSYSEGLAYGYTF.

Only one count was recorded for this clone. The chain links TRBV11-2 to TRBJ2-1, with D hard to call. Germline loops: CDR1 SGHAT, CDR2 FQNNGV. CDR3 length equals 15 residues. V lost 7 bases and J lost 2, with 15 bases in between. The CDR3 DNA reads TGTGCCAGCACATCTACCCTATCCCCCTACAATGAGCAGTTCTTC. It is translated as CASTSTLSPYNEQFF. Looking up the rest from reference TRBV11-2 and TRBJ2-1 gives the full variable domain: EAGVAQSPRYKIIEKRQSVAFWCNPISGHATLYWYQQILGQGPKLLIQFQNNGVVDDSQLPKDRFSAERLKGVDSTLKIQPAKLEDSAVYLCASTSTLSPYNEQFFGPGTRLTVL.